This T cell receptor (beta chain) emerged from a study of blood T cells in healthy people across ages. This clonotype has at least ten counts. Its target is not known. Study-level points and caveats: In long-lived donors, naive CD4+ cell counts and diversity exceeded those of aged donors. Researchers judged that diversity estimates from one million T cells fell short of true values.

The authors ran a second PCR of 7 to 11 cycles using a sample-barcoded 5' primer and a J-beta primer mix. TCRdb called the 5' RACE reads again in MiXCR, with one record for every CDR3 protein. Here the sample spans roughly 640,000 distinct CDR3 sequences, under 30% being singletons. This CDR3 is 16 amino acids long. Per the germline V gene, CDR1 is LGHDT and CDR2 is YNNKEL (reference sequence). The ends were cut back, 1 base at V and 4 bases at J, with 16 bases in the middle. Each sample had at least 6.5 million PBMCs isolated. Sequenced input: blood. The sequence derives from an elderly woman in good health. This chain connects TRBV3-1 to TRBJ2-5; TRBD1 might be the D (7 bases). In DNA form, the CDR3 reads TGTGCCAGCAGCCAAGTGGGAGGAGGGGGCTTAGAGACCCAGTACTTC. This encodes CASSQVGGGGLETQYF.